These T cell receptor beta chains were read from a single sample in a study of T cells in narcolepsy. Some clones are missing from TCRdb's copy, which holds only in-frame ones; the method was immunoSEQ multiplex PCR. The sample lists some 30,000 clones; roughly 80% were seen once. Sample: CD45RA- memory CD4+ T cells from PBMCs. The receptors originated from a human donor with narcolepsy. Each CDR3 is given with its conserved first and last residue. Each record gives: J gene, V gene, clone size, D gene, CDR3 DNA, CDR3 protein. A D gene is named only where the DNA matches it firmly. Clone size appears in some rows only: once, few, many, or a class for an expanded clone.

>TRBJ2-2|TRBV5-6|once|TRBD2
TGTGCCAGCAGTGGGACGGGGCGCGGGGGGACTCTTAACACCGGGGAGCTGTTTTTT
CASSGTGRGGTLNTGELFF
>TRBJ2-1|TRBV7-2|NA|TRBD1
TGTGCCAGCAGCTTTGGGGGACAGGGATACAATGAGCAGTTCTTC
CASSFGGQGYNEQFF
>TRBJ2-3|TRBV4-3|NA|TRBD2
TGCGCCAGCAGCCAAGATTATGGGGGGGGACGCGCAGATACGCAGTATTTT
CASSQDYGGGRADTQYF
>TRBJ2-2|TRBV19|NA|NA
TGTGCCAGTAGCCAGCGTGGGCTAGCTACCGGGGAGCTGTTTTTT
CASSQRGLATGELFF
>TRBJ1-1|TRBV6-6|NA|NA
TGTGCCAGCAGTGACAGGCTACCTATGAACACTGAAGCTTTCTTT
CASSDRLPMNTEAFF
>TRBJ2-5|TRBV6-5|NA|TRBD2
TGTGCCAGCAGTCCGGGACTAGCGGCTCAAGAGACCCAGTACTTC
CASSPGLAAQETQYF
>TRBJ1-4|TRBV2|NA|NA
TGTGCCAGCATGCACGGGATCACTAATGAAAAACTGTTTTTT
CASMHGITNEKLFF
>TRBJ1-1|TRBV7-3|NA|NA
TGTGCCAGCAGCTCAGGGGAGTGGAACACTGAAGCTTTCTTT
CASSSGEWNTEAFF
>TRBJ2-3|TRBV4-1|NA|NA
TGCGCCAGCACTCAAGGTGTCTCTGGCGGGGCTAGCACAGATACGCAGTATTTT
CASTQGVSGGASTDTQYF
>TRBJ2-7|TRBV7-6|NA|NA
TGTGCCAGCGGCCGAGGGCGGCTAGGACCCGAGCAGTACTTC
CASGRGRLGPEQYF
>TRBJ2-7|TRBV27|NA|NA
TGTGCCAGCAGTCGCGAATTAAAAATTCTCTCCGAGCAGTACTTC
CASSRELKILSEQYF
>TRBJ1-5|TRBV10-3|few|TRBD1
TGTGCCATCAGTGAGTCAGGGGGCCAGCCCCAGCATTTT
CAISESGGQPQHF
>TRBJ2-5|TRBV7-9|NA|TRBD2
TGTGCCAGCAGCTCCGGGACTAGCATCGGGGAGACCCAGTACTTC
CASSSGTSIGETQYF
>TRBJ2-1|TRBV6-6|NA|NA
TGTGCCAGCAGTCGGGAGCGGTCTGAGCAGTTCTTC
CASSRERSEQFF
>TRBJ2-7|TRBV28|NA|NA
TGTGCCAGCAGTCAACCCGGAAACTACGAGCAGTACTTC
CASSQPGNYEQYF
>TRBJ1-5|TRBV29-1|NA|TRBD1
TGCAGCGCCCAGGGGGAGTTCAATCAGCCCCAGCATTTT
CSAQGEFNQPQHF
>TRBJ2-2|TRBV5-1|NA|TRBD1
TGCGCCAGCAGCTTGGTGGGGCAGGGGGCCGGGGAGCTGTTTTTT
CASSLVGQGAGELFF
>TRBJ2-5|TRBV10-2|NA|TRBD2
TGCGCCAGCAGTGAGTCGAGCGGGATCGGAGAGACCCAGTACTTC
CASSESSGIGETQYF
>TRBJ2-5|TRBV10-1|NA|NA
TGCGCCAGCAGTCCTTTAGCGTGGTGGACCCAGTACTTC
CASSPLAWWTQYF
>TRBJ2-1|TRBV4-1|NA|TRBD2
TGCGCCAGCAGCCCGACTGCGGGGGACGTCTACAATGAGCAGTTCTTC
CASSPTAGDVYNEQFF
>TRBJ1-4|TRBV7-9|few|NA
TGTGCCAGCAGCAAAGAACAGGGACCGGATGAAAAACTGTTTTTT
CASSKEQGPDEKLFF
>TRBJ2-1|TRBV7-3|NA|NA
TGTGCCAGCAGCAAAGGGGCCAGAGGGGGATGGGACGAGCAGTTCTTC
CASSKGARGGWDEQFF